The rows below give T cell receptor beta chains drawn from one sample of a study of T cells in Graves' hyperthyroidism and ophthalmopathy. TCRdb reprocessed the multiplex PCR reads with MiXCR, giving one entry per CDR3 protein. The table records a few hundred thousand distinct CDR3 sequences, roughly a fifth of them present only once. Sample: blood. Source of these receptors: a woman aged 50 to 65 with Graves' hyperthyroidism. Both conserved end residues are part of each CDR3. D genes are given only for firm matches. The size entry is marked missing in some rows and otherwise reads once, few, many or a size class.

D gene	CDR3 length	clone size	V gene	J gene	CDR3 protein	CDR3 DNA
NA	13	few	TRBV4-1	TRBJ2-5	CASSQTVGETQYF	TGCGCCAGCAGCCAAACGGTGGGGGAGACCCAGTACTTC
TRBD2	16	NA	TRBV7-6	TRBJ2-3	CASSHRLAGGVDTQYF	TGTGCCAGCAGCCATCGGCTAGCGGGAGGGGTAGATACGCAGTATTTT
NA	15	NA	TRBV7-8	TRBJ1-5	CASSLGADSNQPQHF	TGTGCCAGCAGCTTAGGAGCCGATAGCAATCAGCCCCAGCATTTT
NA	14	many	TRBV24-1	TRBJ2-7	CATSDGNRNYEQYF	TGTGCCACCAGTGATGGGAACAGGAACTACGAGCAGTACTTC
TRBD2	15	NA	TRBV7-2	TRBJ2-7	CASSDTTSEDYEQYF	TGTGCCAGCAGCGACACCACTAGCGAGGACTACGAGCAGTACTTC
TRBD1	13	many	TRBV20-1	TRBJ2-7	CSAPGTGGYEQYF	TGCAGTGCTCCCGGGACAGGGGGGTACGAGCAGTACTTC
TRBD1	15	few	TRBV6-1	TRBJ2-5	CASSDRDRVAETQYF	TGTGCCAGCAGTGACCGGGACAGGGTGGCAGAGACCCAGTACTTC
TRBD2	14	many	TRBV20-1	TRBJ2-5	CSARSGRAGETQYF	TGCAGTGCCAGGAGCGGGAGGGCCGGAGAGACCCAGTACTTC
NA	13	NA	TRBV5-1	TRBJ2-7	CATVRQRLGEQYF	TGCGCCACCGTCCGTCAGCGGCTGGGGGAGCAGTACTTC
NA	15	NA	TRBV5-1	TRBJ2-3	CASSLESGFTDTQYF	TGCGCCAGCAGCTTGGAGAGCGGTTTCACAGATACGCAGTATTTT